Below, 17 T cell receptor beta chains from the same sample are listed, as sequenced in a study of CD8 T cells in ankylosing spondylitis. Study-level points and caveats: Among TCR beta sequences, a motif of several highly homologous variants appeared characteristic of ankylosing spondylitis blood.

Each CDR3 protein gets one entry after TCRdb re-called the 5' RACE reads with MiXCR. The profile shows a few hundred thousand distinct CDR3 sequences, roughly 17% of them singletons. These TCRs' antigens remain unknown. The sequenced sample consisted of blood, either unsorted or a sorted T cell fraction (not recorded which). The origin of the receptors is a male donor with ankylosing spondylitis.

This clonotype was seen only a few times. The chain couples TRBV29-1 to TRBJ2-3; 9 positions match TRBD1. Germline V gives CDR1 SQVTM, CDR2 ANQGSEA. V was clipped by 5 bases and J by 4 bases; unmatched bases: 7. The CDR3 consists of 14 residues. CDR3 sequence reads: CSVLTGGRSDTQYF. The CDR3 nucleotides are TGCAGCGTTCTCACAGGGGGCAGGTCAGATACGCAGTATTTT.

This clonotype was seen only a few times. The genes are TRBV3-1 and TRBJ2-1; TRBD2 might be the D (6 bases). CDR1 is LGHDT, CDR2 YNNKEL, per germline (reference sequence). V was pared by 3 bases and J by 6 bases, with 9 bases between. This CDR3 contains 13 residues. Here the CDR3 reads CASSQGGRNEQFF. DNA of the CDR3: TGTGCCAGCAGCCAGGGGGGACGCAATGAGCAGTTCTTC.

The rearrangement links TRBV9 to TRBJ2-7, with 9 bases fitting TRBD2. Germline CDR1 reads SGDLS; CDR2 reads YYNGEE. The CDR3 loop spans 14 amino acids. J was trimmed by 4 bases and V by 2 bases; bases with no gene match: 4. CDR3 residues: CASSVMAGGYEQYF. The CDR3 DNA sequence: TGTGCCAGCAGCGTCATGGCGGGGGGGTACGAGCAGTACTTC.

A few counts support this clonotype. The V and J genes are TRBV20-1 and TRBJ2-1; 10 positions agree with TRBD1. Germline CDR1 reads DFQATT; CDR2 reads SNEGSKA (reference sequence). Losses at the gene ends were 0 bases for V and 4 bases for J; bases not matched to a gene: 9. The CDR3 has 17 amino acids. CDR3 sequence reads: CSARDLPGQGIYNEQFF. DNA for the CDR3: TGCAGTGCTAGAGATTTACCGGGACAGGGGATATACAATGAGCAGTTCTTC.

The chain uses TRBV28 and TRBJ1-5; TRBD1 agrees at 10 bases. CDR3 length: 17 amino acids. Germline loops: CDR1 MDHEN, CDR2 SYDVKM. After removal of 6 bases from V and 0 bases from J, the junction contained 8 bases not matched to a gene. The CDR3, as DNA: TGTGCCAGCAGGGGACAGGGGCCTCTATTTAGCAATCAGCCCCAGCATTTT. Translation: CASRGQGPLFSNQPQHF. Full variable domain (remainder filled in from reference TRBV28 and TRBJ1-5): DVKVTQSSRYLVKRTGEKVFLECVQDMDHENMFWYRQDPGLGLRLIYFSYDVKMKEKGDIPEGYSVSREKKERFSLILESASTNQTSMYLCASRGQGPLFSNQPQHFGDGTRLSIL.

The CDR3 spells CASSVSGGELFF. As DNA, the CDR3 is TGTGCCAGCAGCGTATCTGGCGGGGAGCTGTTTTTT. The chain couples TRBV9 to TRBJ2-2, with no clear D. This CDR3 comprises 12 residues. Between the trimmed V and J ends, which lost 1 base and 7 bases, there was a span of 5 bases. Germline CDR1 SGDLS, CDR2 YYNGEE. Filled out from reference TRBV9 and TRBJ2-2, the complete variable domain reads DSGVTQTPKHLITATGQRVTLRCSPRSGDLSVYWYQQSLDQGLQFLIQYYNGEERAKGNILERFSAQQFPDLHSELNLSSLELGDSALYFCASSVSGGELFFGEGSRLTVL.

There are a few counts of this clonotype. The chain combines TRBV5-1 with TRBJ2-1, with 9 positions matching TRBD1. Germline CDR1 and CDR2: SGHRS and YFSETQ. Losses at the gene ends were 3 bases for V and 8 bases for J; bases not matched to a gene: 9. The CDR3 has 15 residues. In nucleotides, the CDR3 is TGCGCCAGCAGCTGGGACAGGGTGGGTTCTCATGAGCAGTTCTTC. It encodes CASSWDRVGSHEQFF.

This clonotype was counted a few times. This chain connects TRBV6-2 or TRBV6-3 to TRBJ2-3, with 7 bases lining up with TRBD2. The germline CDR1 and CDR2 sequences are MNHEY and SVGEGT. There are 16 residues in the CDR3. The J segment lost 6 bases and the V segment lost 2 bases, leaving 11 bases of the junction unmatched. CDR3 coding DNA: TGTGCCAGCAGTTACAAGGGCGGGAGCTTATCCGATACGCAGTATTTT. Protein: CASSYKGGSLSDTQYF.

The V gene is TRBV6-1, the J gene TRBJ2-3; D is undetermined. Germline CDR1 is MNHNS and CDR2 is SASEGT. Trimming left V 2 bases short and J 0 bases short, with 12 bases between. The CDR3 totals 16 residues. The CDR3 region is CASSEIPITSTDTQYF. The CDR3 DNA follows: TGTGCCAGCAGTGAAATCCCCATAACTAGCACAGATACGCAGTATTTT.

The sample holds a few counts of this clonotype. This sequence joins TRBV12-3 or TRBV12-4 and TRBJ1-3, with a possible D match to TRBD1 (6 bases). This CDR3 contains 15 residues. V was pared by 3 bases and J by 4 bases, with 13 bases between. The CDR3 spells CASSFNGQWGNTIYF. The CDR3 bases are TGTGCCAGCAGTTTTAATGGACAGTGGGGAAACACCATATATTTT.

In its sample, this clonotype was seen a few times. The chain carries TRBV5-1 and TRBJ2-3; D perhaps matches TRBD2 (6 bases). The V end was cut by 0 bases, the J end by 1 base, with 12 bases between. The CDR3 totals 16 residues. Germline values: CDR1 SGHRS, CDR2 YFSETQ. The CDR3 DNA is TGCGCCAGCAGCTTGGCCCCGGGGGATGGCACAGATACGCAGTATTTT. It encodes CASSLAPGDGTDTQYF.

CDR3 protein: CASSLTARGVTGEQFF. The CDR3 DNA reads as TGTGCCAGCAGCTTAACGGCCAGGGGAGTCACGGGCGAGCAGTTCTTC. The chain links TRBV7-3 to TRBJ2-1; weak D call: TRBD1 (6 bases). V shed 0 bases and J shed 10 bases, with 19 bases lying between them. Looked up from germline, CDR1 is SGHTA and CDR2 is FQGTGA. The CDR3 contains 16 residues.

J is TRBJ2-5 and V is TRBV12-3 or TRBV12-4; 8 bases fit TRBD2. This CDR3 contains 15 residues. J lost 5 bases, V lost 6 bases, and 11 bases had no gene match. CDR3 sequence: CASSPAGAPWETQYF. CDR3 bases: TGTGCCAGCAGCCCAGCGGGGGCGCCTTGGGAGACCCAGTACTTC.

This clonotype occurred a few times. The CDR3: CASVQGRKGNTIYF. The CDR3 region has the DNA TGTGCCAGCGTCCAGGGACGAAAAGGAAACACCATATATTTT. The gene calls are TRBV12-3 or TRBV12-4 and TRBJ1-3, with a possible D match to TRBD1 (5 bases). The CDR3 totals 14 residues. Trimming pared 8 bases from V and 4 bases from J, leaving 15 bases between.

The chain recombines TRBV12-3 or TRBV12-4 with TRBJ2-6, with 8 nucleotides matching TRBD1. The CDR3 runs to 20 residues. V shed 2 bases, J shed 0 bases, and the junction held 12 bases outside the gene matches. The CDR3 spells CASSLFPGQGAFSGANVLTF. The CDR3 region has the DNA TGTGCCAGCAGTTTATTTCCGGGTCAGGGGGCTTTCTCTGGGGCCAACGTCCTGACTTTC.

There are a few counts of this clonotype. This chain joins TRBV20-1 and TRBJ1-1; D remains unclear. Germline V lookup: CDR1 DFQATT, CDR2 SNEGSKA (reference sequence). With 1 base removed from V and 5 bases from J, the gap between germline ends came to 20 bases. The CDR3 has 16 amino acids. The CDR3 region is CSARGSLGGVYTEAFF. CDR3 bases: TGCAGTGCTAGAGGGTCGCTGGGCGGGGTTTATACTGAAGCTTTCTTT.

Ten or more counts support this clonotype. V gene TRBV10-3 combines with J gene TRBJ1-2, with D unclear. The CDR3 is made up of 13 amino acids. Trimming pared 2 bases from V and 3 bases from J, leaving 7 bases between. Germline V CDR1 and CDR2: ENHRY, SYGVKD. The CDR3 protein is CAISEPGYYGYTF. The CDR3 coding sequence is TGTGCCATCAGTGAGCCAGGCTACTATGGCTACACCTTC.